The 14 T cell receptor beta chains given below trace back to one sample, sequenced in a study of PD-L1 blockade in urothelial cancer. Data came from immunoSEQ multiplex PCR; TCRdb stores just in-frame clones and leaves some out. The table has under 85,000 clones, approximately 89% seen once. The time point is: peripheral blood 6 weeks after treatment start. Here the sequenced sample was PBMCs, taken around atezolizumab (anti-PD-L1) treatment. These receptors came from a woman aged 80 or over with urothelial cancer.

For this clone: Other DNA sequences from this sample encode an identical CDR3 as well. V usage is TRBV30 and J usage is TRBJ2-4, with D possibly matching TRBD2 (5 bases). V gave up 5 bases and J gave up 0 bases, with 20 bases separating them. From germline, CDR1 is GTSNPN and CDR2 SVGIG (reference sequence). The CDR3 extends over 17 amino acids. DNA for the CDR3: TGTGCCTGGGCCCCTCCCGGGGTTTCAATAGCCAAAAACATTCAGTACTTC. Translation: CAWAPPGVSIAKNIQYF.

The V gene is TRBV7-3, the J gene TRBJ2-3; 11 bases are a match to TRBD2. The CDR3 loop spans 15 amino acids. The ends lost 3 bases at V and 2 bases at J; junction bases unmatched: 1. The germline V gene encodes CDR1 SGHTA and CDR2 FQGTGA. The CDR3 here is CASSLTSGVTDTQYF. CDR3 sequence (DNA): TGTGCCAGCAGCTTGACTAGCGGGGTCACAGATACGCAGTATTTT.

The rearrangement links TRBV28 to TRBJ1-4, with 9 bases that match TRBD1. CDR3 size: 16 residues. Germline V gives CDR1 MDHEN, CDR2 SYDVKM. Trimming took 2 bases from V and 5 from J; bases not matched to a gene: 6. CDR3 in amino acids: CASSLTSGTGNEKLFF. DNA for the CDR3: TGTGCCAGCAGTTTAACCAGCGGGACAGGGAATGAAAAACTGTTTTTT.

J is TRBJ2-2 and V is TRBV7-7, with 10 bases identical to TRBD2. V lost 4 bases and J lost 0; bases outside the gene matches: 8. CDR1 SSHAT and CDR2 FNYEAQ come from the germline V gene (reference sequence). The CDR3 spans 18 residues. CDR3 sequence reads: CASSSERAGGPNTGELFF. The CDR3 coding sequence is TGTGCCAGCAGCTCCGAGCGAGCGGGAGGGCCGAACACCGGGGAGCTGTTTTTT.

This chain joins TRBV29-1 and TRBJ1-2, with a possible D match to TRBD1 (5 bases). This CDR3 contains 12 residues. V was cut by 7 bases and J by 0 bases, with 9 bases left in between. Germline CDR1 is SQVTM and CDR2 is ANQGSEA. The CDR3 here is CSGDSSNYGYTF. Written as DNA, the CDR3 is TGCAGCGGAGACAGCTCTAACTATGGCTACACCTTC.

This chain connects TRBV28 to TRBJ1-4, with D tentatively TRBD1 (6 bases). The germline V gene has CDR1 MDHEN and CDR2 SYDVKM. This CDR3 is 16 amino acids long. V shed 5 bases and J shed 0 bases, with 13 bases lying between them. The CDR3 loop reads CASSPPGQTTNEKLFF. CDR3 coding DNA: TGTGCCAGCAGTCCTCCTGGACAGACAACTAATGAAAAACTGTTTTTT.

V is TRBV7-9 and J is TRBJ1-1; 7 bases agree with TRBD1. J lost 1 base, V lost 0 bases, and 2 bases had no gene match. This CDR3 is built from 15 residues. Germline-derived CDR1 and CDR2 are SEHNR and FQNEAQ (reference sequence). The CDR3 region is CASSLADRANTEAFF. The CDR3 nucleotides read TGTGCCAGCAGCTTAGCTGACAGGGCGAACACTGAAGCTTTCTTT.

The genes are TRBV5-6 and TRBJ1-1, with D unclear. This CDR3 contains 11 residues. Germline lookup yields CDR1 SGHDT and CDR2 YYEEEE. Trimming left V 3 bases short and J 7 bases short, with 7 bases between. CDR3: CASSSQVEAFF. In nucleotides, the CDR3 is TGTGCCAGCAGCTCCCAGGTTGAAGCTTTCTTT.

The genes are TRBV6-1 and TRBJ2-7; D call uncertain. This CDR3 has 12 amino acids. Germline V CDR1 and CDR2: MNHNS, SASEGT. V was trimmed by 3 bases and J by 9 bases, leaving 12 bases between them. The CDR3 protein is CASSDSGARQYF. The CDR3 nucleotides read TGTGCCAGCAGTGATTCGGGTGCCCGGCAGTACTTC.

The V gene is TRBV9, the J gene TRBJ2-1; D may be TRBD2 (5 bases). There are 16 residues in the CDR3. The germline gives CDR1 SGDLS, CDR2 YYNGEE. V lost 0 bases and J 0 bases, leaving 10 bases between the germline ends. The CDR3 reads CASSVGQRNSYNEQFF. As DNA, the CDR3 is TGTGCCAGCAGCGTAGGGCAGCGGAACTCCTACAATGAGCAGTTCTTC.

The rearrangement uses TRBV18 and TRBJ2-7; TRBD1 aligns across 7 bases. The CDR3 has 13 amino acids. The germline V gene encodes CDR1 KGHSH and CDR2 LQKENI. The ends lost 5 bases at V and 2 bases at J; junction bases unmatched: 3. This CDR3 is CASSTGQTYEQYF. The CDR3 region has the DNA TGTGCCAGCTCAACGGGACAGACCTACGAGCAGTACTTC. Using reference TRBV18 and TRBJ2-7 for the parts outside the CDR3, the full variable domain is NAGVMQNPRHLVRRRGQEARLRCSPMKGHSHVYWYRQLPEEGLKFMVYLQKENIIDESGMPKERFSAEFPKEGPSILRIQQVVRGDSAAYFCASSTGQTYEQYFGPGTRLTVT.

The chain joins TRBV9 to TRBJ2-1; 11 nucleotides agree with TRBD2. V shed 3 bases, J shed 9 bases, and the junction held 11 bases outside the gene matches. The CDR3 is 16 amino acids. Germline loops: CDR1 SGDLS, CDR2 YYNGEE. The CDR3 loop is CASSARVNSGRGEQFF. CDR3 DNA sequence: TGTGCCAGCAGCGCTCGTGTGAATAGCGGGAGGGGTGAGCAGTTCTTC.

The chain employs TRBV7-9 and TRBJ1-2; no firm D call. Per the germline V gene, CDR1 is SEHNR and CDR2 is FQNEAQ (reference sequence). The length of the CDR3 is 17 residues. The V end lost 3 bases, the J end lost 0 bases, and 17 bases lay between the germline ends. The CDR3 DNA is TGTGCCAGCAGCTTTTTGGGCTCGACCCCGGCTAACTATGGCTACACCTTC. Amino acid sequence: CASSFLGSTPANYGYTF.

The CDR3 DNA reads TGTGCCAGCAGCCAAGAGAAACAGGGCCGGGGCTACACCTTC. Residues: CASSQEKQGRGYTF. The chain combines TRBV14 with TRBJ1-2; D is perhaps TRBD1 (6 bases). The V gene lost 0 bases and the J gene lost 8 bases, with 13 bases spanning the gap. From germline, CDR1 is SGHDN and CDR2 FVKESK. The CDR3 sequence is 14 residues long.